This T cell receptor beta chain was obtained from a study of Ad26.COV2.S vaccination and SARS-CoV-2 variants listed by TCRdb under 2021. Looking at the study overall: Donors in the vaccine arm were drawn from COV1001, a multicentre, randomized, double-blind, placebo-controlled phase I-IIa trial testing Ad26.COV2.S in healthy adults. Ad26.COV2.S was given intramuscularly at 5x10^10 or 1x10^11 viral particles, as a single shot or as two shots 56 days apart. The specificity and breadth of SARS-CoV-2-reactive T cell receptors after Ad26.COV2.S vaccination were assessed by TCRbeta repertoire sequencing. A total of around 32 samples were included in the TCR-sequenced set, comprising around 19 Ad26.COV2.S vaccine recipients, 5 placebo recipients and 8 SARS-CoV-2 convalescent individuals. Participants in the trial were split at random into five groups of five each, receiving low-dose or high-dose Ad26.COV2.S once or twice, or else placebo on both occasions. Investigators did not know the trial group allocation while performing experiments and assessing outcomes. The research as a whole found: Comparable non-spike TCR breadth was observed between vaccine and placebo recipients, consistent with only spike being contained in the vaccine. The authors noted that the TCR breadth and depth analyses may have underestimated total T cell responses. After vaccination, spike-specific CD8+ and CD4+ T cell responses were reported to show substantial breadth. The study was not powered to compare responses between vaccine doses or regimens. Higher spike-specific TCR breadth was observed in Ad26.COV2.S recipients than in placebo recipients (P = 0.0014).

This clone was observed a single time. There is no known antigen for this receptor. Per-base quality was not reported, and no clone a single base away is much larger than it. Its CDR3 holds 16 amino acids, cysteine through phenylalanine. Only CDR3 DNA is held: 48 bases, read in frame from base 1. V trim: 3 bases; J trim: 0 bases; unmatched bases: 5. The germline V gene gives CDR1 as SGDLS and CDR2 as YYNGEE. What the treatment or condition label conveys for this sample: around 19 received Ad26.COV2.S at low or high dose, single or two shots; about 5 received placebo; per-sample allocation not given. Repertoires of vaccine and placebo recipients were sequenced from samples taken on day 63 after the first injection. Cohort 1b enrolled about 25 adults aged 18-55 years at a single site in Boston, USA, between 29 July and 7 August 2020. As a vaccine, Ad26.COV2.S was a replication-incompetent adenovirus type 26 vector that expressed a prefusion-stabilized SARS-CoV-2 spike protein derived from the original Wuhan strain.

The immunoSEQ Assay was used to sequence TCRbeta CDR3 regions. After extraction, genomic DNA underwent amplification by bias-controlled multiplex PCR, followed by high-throughput sequencing. Per the authors' processing: Collapsing and filtering of sequences were performed to quantify the absolute abundance of each unique TCRbeta CDR3 region. Usable DNA was measured by amplifying reference genes present in all nucleated cells, and TCRbeta template counts were normalized to that usable DNA to estimate T cell fraction. Repertoire TCRs were annotated as SARS-CoV-2-specific when V gene, CDR3 amino acid sequence and J gene were exactly matched to a known reactive TCR set. MIRA supplied the reference SARS-CoV-2 TCR set, which was filtered for enrichment in COVID-19-positive ImmuneCODE repertoires so that public or cross-reactive TCRs were removed. Using the MIRA antigens, annotated TCRs were further analysed by specific ORF or by position within an ORF. Breadth was defined as annotated unique rearrangements over total unique productive rearrangements; depth was the summed frequency of those rearrangements. TCR breadth was compared between groups using two-sided Wilcoxon rank-sum tests. TCRdb holds this immuneACCESS table with in-frame rearrangements only. Some clones are missing; in checked studies, unresolved V genes explain under half, and the rest has no known cause. The V and J calls and clone size are taken from that table; D and trimming were inferred from the DNA. This sample has about 330,000 clones in its table, and 90% of those were observed once. The ten most abundant clones make up about 5% of the sample.

The sequence was collected from a person between 18 and 65 years old who received the Ad26.COV2.S COVID-19 vaccine or a placebo. The sequence links TRBV9 to TRBJ2-1, and 8 junction bases match TRBD2. The specimen was peripheral blood, collected in a trial of Ad26.COV2.S vaccine versus placebo. The DNA reads TGTGCCAGCAGCGCCGGGGGGGCGAACTCCTACAATGAGCAGTTCTTC. It translates to CASSAGGANSYNEQFF.